This entry is about one TCR beta chain. This clone's antigen is unknown. No much larger clone is present one base from it, and per-base qualities are unavailable. The donors were included in the validation cohort of 120 subjects, a group kept apart from the roughly 680-subject first cohort. The data belong to a study of cytomegalovirus exposure and HLA in healthy donors (dated by TCRdb to the late 2010s). At the level of the whole study: According to a later analysis, the 120 validation repertoires were produced on the same platform as the 666 repertoires of the first cohort. The study was designed to test whether signatures of past pathogen exposure could be identified by cataloging public T cell receptors. Besides the first cohort of 500 to 700 subjects, a separate validation cohort made up of over 95 different subjects was used. The study combined high-throughput TCR immunosequencing, statistical association of individual TCRs with disease status, and machine learning to predict cytomegalovirus infection status. The investigation overall reported the following: Of the cluster scores, roughly 93% were above 0 in a later analysis, which found that TCRs clustered in the first cohort also tended to co-occur in the 90 to 150 validation repertoires. The validation cohort had no HLA typing available for a later analysis, so co-occurrence within that cohort was assessed over all 120 or so repertoires. In both the original and validation cohorts, the classifier was reported to diagnose cytomegalovirus status with high specificity and sensitivity. Three of the identified cytomegalovirus-associated TCR beta chains were confirmed in vitro to be specific for cytomegalovirus antigens. In the study, roughly 160 TCR beta chains were listed as associated with cytomegalovirus. Most TCR sequences were observed very rarely across donors, whereas some public TCRs were present in many individuals. The authors suggested that the approach could potentially be extended to other disease states and immunological phenotypes.

Trimming leaves V shorter by 6 bases and J shorter by 4 bases, with the junction holding 6 bases beyond the gene matches. From a lookup of the germline V gene, CDR1 and CDR2 are MDHEN and SYDVKM. The CDR3, from cysteine to phenylalanine, totals 15 residues. Only CDR3 DNA remains: 45 bases, in frame from the first base. The library was generated by the immunoSEQ multiplex PCR assay. Turning to the authors' computational methods: A statistical classification framework was built for diagnosing cytomegalovirus status from the catalog of TCR beta chain sequences. This is the immuneACCESS table as TCRdb keeps it, with only in-frame sequences that have V and J called. A part of the clones is gone; compared with another copy, unresolved V genes explain less than half, and the rest is unexplained. The V and J calls and the clone size are those of that table, but D and trimming were determined from the DNA. The sample table records about 300,000 clones; around 89% of these occur just once. Jointly, the top ten make up over 0.7% of the sample.

This receptor was obtained from a woman aged 18 to 35 in good health and CMV-seronegative. The sequence links TRBV28 to TRBJ1-2; the junction holds 12 bases that match TRBD1. Sequencing was performed on PBMCs. The CDR3 reads as follows: CASRPGTGGFYGYTF. The bases are TGTGCCAGCAGACCCGGGACAGGGGGCTTCTATGGCTACACCTTC.